Each of the 10 T cell receptor beta chains below was sequenced from the same sample in a study of CD8+ T cells in alopecia areata. Sequencing templates came from extracted RNA that was reverse transcribed into cDNA. The protocol was immunoSEQ multiplex PCR, while the TCRdb copy is restricted to in-frame clones and leaves out a portion. The sample lists approximately 130,000 clones, about 51% seen once, with about 11% in the top ten. Material: NKG2D-low CD8+ T cells sorted from blood. Receptor source: a human donor with alopecia areata.

The chain recombines TRBV28 with TRBJ2-3, with a tentative D call TRBD2 (5 bases). This CDR3 has 15 residues. CDR1 is MDHEN, CDR2 SYDVKM, per germline. V was clipped by 4 bases and J by 6 bases, with 17 bases between them. CDR3 in DNA: TGTGCCAGCAGTTCCCCCCCGACTAACGGGGATACGCAGTATTTT. It specifies CASSSPPTNGDTQYF.

J is TRBJ2-2 and V is TRBV30; 7 positions match TRBD1. V lost 1 base and J lost 7; bases outside the gene matches: 3. The germline V gene encodes CDR1 GTSNPN and CDR2 SVGIG (reference sequence). This CDR3 contains 13 residues. The CDR3 here is CAWSAQGNGELFF. The CDR3 coding sequence is TGTGCCTGGAGTGCACAGGGGAACGGGGAGCTGTTTTTT. The whole variable domain, filled in from reference TRBV30 and TRBJ2-2, reads SQTIHQWPATLVQPVGSPLSLECTVEGTSNPNLYWYRQAAGRGLQLLFYSVGIGQISSEVPQNLSASRPQDRQFILSSKKLLLSDSGFYLCAWSAQGNGELFFGEGSRLTVL.

V gene TRBV5-1 combines with J gene TRBJ2-7; no clear D gene. This CDR3 has 13 amino acids. V was pared by 0 bases and J by 3 bases, with 7 bases between. CDR1 and CDR2 from the germline V gene are SGHRS and YFSETQ. This CDR3 is CASSLATSYEQYF. DNA of the CDR3: TGCGCCAGCAGCTTGGCCACCAGCTACGAGCAGTACTTC.

This clone has more than one count but fewer than ten. This rearrangement joins TRBV29-1 to TRBJ2-7; perhaps D is TRBD1 or TRBD2 (5 bases each). The ends were cut back, 6 bases at V and 1 base at J, with 10 bases in the middle. Germline CDR1 reads SQVTM; CDR2 reads ANQGSEA. The CDR3 spans 12 residues. The CDR3 DNA reads as TGCAGCGTCGGGGACGGGTCCTACGAGCAGTACTTC. Protein: CSVGDGSYEQYF.

Points on this clone: Additional DNA sequences in this sample encode the identical CDR3. This chain joins TRBV7-9 and TRBJ1-5, with a tentative D call TRBD1 (5 bases). From germline, CDR1 is SEHNR and CDR2 FQNEAQ (reference sequence). The CDR3 consists of 12 residues. V shed 6 bases and J shed 7 bases, with 10 bases lying between them. The CDR3 loop reads CASSLGDQPQHF. CDR3 coding DNA: TGTGCCAGCAGTCTGGGGGACCAGCCCCAGCATTTT.

The chain combines TRBV2 with TRBJ1-2; no definite D call. The length of the CDR3 is 13 residues. V shed 0 bases and J shed 8 bases, with 10 bases lying between them. CDR1 and CDR2 (germline): SNHLY, FYNNEI. The CDR3 region is CASSEAQVWGYTF. The CDR3 DNA is TGTGCCAGCAGTGAAGCCCAGGTTTGGGGCTACACCTTC. Filled out from reference TRBV2 and TRBJ1-2, the complete variable domain reads EPEVTQTPSHQVTQMGQEVILRCVPISNHLYFYWYRQILGQKVEFLVSFYNNEISEKSEIFDDQFSVERPDGSNFTLKIRSTKLEDSAMYFCASSEAQVWGYTFGSGTRLTVV.

The J gene is TRBJ1-1, the V gene TRBV4-1; TRBD1 is a possible D gene (5 bases). CDR1 is MGHRA and CDR2 is YSYEKL in the germline V gene. This CDR3 has 15 residues. Trimming took off 0 bases at V and 7 bases at J, with 15 bases between the two ends. CDR3 in DNA: TGCGCCAGCAGCCAAGATAGTCGTTGGGGCAGTGAAGCTTTCTTT. Translated: CASSQDSRWGSEAFF.

This clone came up a few times. This chain connects TRBV2 to TRBJ2-3; D remains ambiguous. CDR3 size: 11 residues. CDR1 is SNHLY, CDR2 FYNNEI, per germline. V was shortened by 2 bases and J by 6 bases, with 3 bases between the two germline ends. The CDR3 spells CASSELDTQYF. CDR3 nucleotides: TGTGCCAGCAGTGAACTTGATACGCAGTATTTT.

This clone was seen only a few times. The chain combines TRBV27 with TRBJ2-7; TRBD2 matches 9 bases. Trimming cost V 7 bases and J 5 bases; bases outside gene matches: 12. Germline V gene sequence: CDR1 MNHEY, CDR2 SMNVEV (reference sequence). This CDR3 region has 15 residues. The CDR3: CASTLGPSGNNEQYF. DNA of the CDR3: TGTGCCAGCACTCTAGGGCCTAGCGGGAATAACGAGCAGTACTTC.

This clone was detected only a few times. The J gene is TRBJ2-1, the V gene TRBV29-1, with D possibly being TRBD2 (5 bases). The V gene lost 8 bases and the J gene lost 4 bases, with 18 bases spanning the gap. This CDR3 is built from 14 residues. Germline V lookup: CDR1 SQVTM, CDR2 ANQGSEA. In nucleotides, the CDR3 is TGCAGCATCTCCACTGGGCGGGCGTACAATGAGCAGTTCTTC. It yields the protein CSISTGRAYNEQFF.